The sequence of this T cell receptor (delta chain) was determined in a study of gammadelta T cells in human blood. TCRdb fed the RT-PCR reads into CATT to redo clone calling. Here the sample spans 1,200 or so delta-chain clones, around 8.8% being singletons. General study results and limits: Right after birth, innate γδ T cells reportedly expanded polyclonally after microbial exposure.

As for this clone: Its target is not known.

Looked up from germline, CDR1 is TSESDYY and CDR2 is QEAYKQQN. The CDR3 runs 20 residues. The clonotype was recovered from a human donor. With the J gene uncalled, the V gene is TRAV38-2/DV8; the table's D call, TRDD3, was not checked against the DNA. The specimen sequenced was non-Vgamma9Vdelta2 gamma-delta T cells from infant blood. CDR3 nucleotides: TGTGCTTATAGGTCCCTTCCTCCACAAGGGGGGTCCCCCTACACCGATAAACGCATCTTT. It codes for CAYRSLPPQGGSPYTDKRIF.